Described below is a single T cell receptor beta chain sequence and its context. Using immunoSEQ multiplex PCR, the repertoire was profiled, and TCRdb retains in-frame clones only, with some absent. The repertoire consists of tens of thousands of clones, with over 80% occurring once and the leading ten covering more than 0.8%. This sample is drawn from a study of T cell changes during pregnancy in multiple sclerosis. The CDR3 covers 15 residues. The germline gives CDR1 MNHEY, CDR2 SMNVEV (reference sequence). V lost 2 bases and J 1 base, leaving 11 bases between the germline ends. This clonotype was obtained from a female donor with multiple sclerosis, enrolled in a pregnancy study. Sequenced here: peripheral blood, sampled in the first trimester of pregnancy. The V call is TRBV27, the J call TRBJ1-1, with TRBD1 as a possible D gene (5 bases). In DNA form, the CDR3 reads TGTGCCAGCAGTTTAGCGGGGGGAAAGAACACTGAAGCTTTCTTT. Residues: CASSLAGGKNTEAFF.